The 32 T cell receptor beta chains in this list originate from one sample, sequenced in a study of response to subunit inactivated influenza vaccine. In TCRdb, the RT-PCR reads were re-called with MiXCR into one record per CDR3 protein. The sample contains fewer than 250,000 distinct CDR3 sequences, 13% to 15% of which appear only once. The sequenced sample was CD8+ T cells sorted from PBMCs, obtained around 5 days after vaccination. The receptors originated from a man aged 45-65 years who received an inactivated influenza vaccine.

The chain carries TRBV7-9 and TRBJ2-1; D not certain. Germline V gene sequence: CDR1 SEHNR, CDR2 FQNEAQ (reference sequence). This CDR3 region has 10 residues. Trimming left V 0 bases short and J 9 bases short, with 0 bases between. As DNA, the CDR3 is TGTGCCAGCAGCTTAGCTGAGCAGTTCTTC. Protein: CASSLAEQFF.

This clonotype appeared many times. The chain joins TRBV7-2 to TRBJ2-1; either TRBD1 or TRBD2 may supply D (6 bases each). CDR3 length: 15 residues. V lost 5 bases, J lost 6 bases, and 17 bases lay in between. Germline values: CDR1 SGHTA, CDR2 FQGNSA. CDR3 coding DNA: TGTGCCAGCAGCCCCTGGGGGCAGGGAGGCAATGAGCAGTTCTTC. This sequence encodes CASSPWGQGGNEQFF.

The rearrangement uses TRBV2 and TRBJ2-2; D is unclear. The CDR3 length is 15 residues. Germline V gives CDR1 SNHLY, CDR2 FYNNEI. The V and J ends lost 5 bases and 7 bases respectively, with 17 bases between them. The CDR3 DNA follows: TGTGCCAGCAGTAGCGTTAGTTTCCGACTCGGGGAGCTGTTTTTT. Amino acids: CASSSVSFRLGELFF.

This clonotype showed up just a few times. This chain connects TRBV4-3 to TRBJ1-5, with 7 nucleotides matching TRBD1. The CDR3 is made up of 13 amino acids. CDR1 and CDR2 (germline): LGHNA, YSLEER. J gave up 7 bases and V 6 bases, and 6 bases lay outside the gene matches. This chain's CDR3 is CASSSGQAQPQHF. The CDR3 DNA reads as TGCGCCAGCAGTAGCGGACAGGCCCAGCCCCAGCATTTT.

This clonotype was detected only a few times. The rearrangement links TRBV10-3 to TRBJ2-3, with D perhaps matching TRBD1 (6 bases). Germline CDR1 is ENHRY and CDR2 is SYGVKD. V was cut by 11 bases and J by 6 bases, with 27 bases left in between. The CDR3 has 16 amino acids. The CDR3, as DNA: TGTGCCGCCCAGGGTGTAAGGGGGACGAAGAGGGATACGCAGTATTTT. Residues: CAAQGVRGTKRDTQYF.

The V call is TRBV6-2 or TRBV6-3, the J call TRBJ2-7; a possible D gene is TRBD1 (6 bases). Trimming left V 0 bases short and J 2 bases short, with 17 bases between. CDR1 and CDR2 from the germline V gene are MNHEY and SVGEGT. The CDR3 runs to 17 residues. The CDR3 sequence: CASSYSSKGESTYEQYF. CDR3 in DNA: TGTGCCAGCAGTTACTCGAGTAAGGGGGAGTCAACCTACGAGCAGTACTTC.

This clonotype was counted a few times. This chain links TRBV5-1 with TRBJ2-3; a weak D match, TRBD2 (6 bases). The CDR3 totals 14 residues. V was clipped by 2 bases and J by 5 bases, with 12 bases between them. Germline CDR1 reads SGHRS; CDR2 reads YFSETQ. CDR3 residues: CASSLRDSQDTQYF. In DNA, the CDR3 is TGCGCCAGCAGCTTACGGGACTCCCAAGATACGCAGTATTTT.

The CDR3 region has the DNA TGTGCCAGCAGTCTCCCGACAGCTTACAATGAGCAGTTCTTC. Encoded protein: CASSLPTAYNEQFF. J is TRBJ2-1 and V is TRBV28, with D possibly being TRBD1 (5 bases). Between the trimmed V and J ends, which lost 5 bases and 4 bases, there was a span of 12 bases. CDR3 length: 14 residues. In germline, CDR1 is MDHEN, CDR2 SYDVKM.

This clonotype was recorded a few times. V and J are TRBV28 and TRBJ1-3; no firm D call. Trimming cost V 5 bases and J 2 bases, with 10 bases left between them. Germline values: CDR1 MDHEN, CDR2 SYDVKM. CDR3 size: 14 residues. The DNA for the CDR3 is TGTGCCAGCAGTCCGGTTGAAGCTGGAAACACCATATATTTT. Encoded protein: CASSPVEAGNTIYF.

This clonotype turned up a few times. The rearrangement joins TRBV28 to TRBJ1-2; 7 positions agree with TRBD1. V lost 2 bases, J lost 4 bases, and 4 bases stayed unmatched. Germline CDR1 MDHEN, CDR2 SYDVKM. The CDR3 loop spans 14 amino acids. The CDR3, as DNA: TGTGCCAGCAGTTTAAGAGGGACAGTCTATGGCTACACCTTC. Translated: CASSLRGTVYGYTF.

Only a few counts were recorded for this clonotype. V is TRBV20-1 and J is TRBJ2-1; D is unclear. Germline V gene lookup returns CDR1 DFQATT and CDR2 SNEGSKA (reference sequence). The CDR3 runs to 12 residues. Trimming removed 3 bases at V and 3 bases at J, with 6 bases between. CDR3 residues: CSARSLYNEQFF. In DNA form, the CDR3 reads TGCAGTGCTAGGTCGCTCTACAATGAGCAGTTCTTC.

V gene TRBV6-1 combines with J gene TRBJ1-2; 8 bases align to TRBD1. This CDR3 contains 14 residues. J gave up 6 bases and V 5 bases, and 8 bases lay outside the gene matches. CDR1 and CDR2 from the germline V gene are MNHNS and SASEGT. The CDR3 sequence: CASSRSSGGDGYTF. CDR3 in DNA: TGTGCCAGCAGTCGATCCTCAGGGGGCGATGGCTACACCTTC.

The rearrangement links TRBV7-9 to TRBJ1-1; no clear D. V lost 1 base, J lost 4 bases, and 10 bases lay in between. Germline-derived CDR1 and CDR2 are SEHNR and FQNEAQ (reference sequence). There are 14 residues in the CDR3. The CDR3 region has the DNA TGTGCCAGCAGCTTAGTGTTGGCGGGCACTGAAGCTTTCTTT. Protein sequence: CASSLVLAGTEAFF.

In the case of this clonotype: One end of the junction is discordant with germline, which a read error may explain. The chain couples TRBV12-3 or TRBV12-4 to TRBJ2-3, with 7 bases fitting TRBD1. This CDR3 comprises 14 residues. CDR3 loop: CASSATGATDTKYF. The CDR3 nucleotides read TGTGCCAGCAGCGCAACAGGGGCCACAGATACGAAGTATTTT.

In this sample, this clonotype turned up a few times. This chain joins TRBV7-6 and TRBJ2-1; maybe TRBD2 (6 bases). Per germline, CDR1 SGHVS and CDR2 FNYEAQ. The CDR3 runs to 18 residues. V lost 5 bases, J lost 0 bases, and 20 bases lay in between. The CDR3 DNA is TGTGCCAGCAGCATCGGCTCTGCGGGAAGGAGCTCCTACAATGAGCAGTTCTTC. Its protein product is CASSIGSAGRSSYNEQFF. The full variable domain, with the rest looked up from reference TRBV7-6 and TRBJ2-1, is GAGVSQSPRYKVTKRGQDVALRCDPISGHVSLYWYRQALGQGPEFLTYFNYEAQQDKSGLPNDRFSAERPEGSISTLTIQRTEQRDSAMYRCASSIGSAGRSSYNEQFFGPGTRLTVL.

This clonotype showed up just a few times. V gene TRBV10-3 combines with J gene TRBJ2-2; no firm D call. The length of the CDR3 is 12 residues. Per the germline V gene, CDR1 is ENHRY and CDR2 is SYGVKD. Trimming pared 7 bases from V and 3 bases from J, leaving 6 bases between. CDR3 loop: CAIKLYTGELFF. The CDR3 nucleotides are TGTGCCATCAAACTGTACACCGGGGAGCTGTTTTTT.

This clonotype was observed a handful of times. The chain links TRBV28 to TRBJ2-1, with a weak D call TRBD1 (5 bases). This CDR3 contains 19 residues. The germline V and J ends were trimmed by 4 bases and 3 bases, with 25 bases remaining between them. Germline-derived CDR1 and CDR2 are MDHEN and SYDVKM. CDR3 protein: CASSYNIVLLGQGYNEQFF. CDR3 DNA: TGTGCCAGCAGTTACAACATTGTTTTACTGGGGCAGGGCTACAATGAGCAGTTCTTC.

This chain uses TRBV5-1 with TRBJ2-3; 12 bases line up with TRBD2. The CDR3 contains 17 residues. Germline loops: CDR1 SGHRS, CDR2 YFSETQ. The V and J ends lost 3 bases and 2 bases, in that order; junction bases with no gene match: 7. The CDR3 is CASSYGLAGTITDTQYF. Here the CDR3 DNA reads TGCGCCAGCAGCTATGGACTAGCGGGAACTATCACAGATACGCAGTATTTT.

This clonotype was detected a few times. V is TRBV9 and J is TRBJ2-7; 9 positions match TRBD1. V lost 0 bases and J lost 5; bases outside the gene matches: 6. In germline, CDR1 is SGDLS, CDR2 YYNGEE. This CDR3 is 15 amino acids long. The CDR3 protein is CASSVAGQGFDEQYF. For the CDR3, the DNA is TGTGCCAGCAGCGTAGCCGGACAGGGGTTTGACGAGCAGTACTTC.

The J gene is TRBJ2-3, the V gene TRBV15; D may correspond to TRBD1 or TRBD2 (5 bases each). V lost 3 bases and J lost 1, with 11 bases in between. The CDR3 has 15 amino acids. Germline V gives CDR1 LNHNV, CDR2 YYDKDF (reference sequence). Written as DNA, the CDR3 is TGTGCCACCAGCAGGGGTCAGGGAGGCACAGATACGCAGTATTTT. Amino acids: CATSRGQGGTDTQYF.

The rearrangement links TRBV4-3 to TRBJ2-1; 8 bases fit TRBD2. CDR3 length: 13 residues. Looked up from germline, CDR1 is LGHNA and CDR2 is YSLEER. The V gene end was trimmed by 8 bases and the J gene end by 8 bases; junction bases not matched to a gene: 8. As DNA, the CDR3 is TGCGCCAGCTCCCGGGGGGGTACGGATGAGCAGTTCTTC. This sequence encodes CASSRGGTDEQFF.

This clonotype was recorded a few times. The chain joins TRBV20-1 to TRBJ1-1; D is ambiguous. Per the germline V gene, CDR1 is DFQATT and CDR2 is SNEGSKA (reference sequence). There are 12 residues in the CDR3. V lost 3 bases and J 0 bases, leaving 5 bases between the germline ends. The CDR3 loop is CSARGVNTEAFF. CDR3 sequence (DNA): TGCAGTGCTAGGGGCGTGAACACTGAAGCTTTCTTT.

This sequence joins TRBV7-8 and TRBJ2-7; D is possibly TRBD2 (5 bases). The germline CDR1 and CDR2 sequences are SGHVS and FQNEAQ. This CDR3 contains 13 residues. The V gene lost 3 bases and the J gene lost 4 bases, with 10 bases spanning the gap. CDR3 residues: CASSFGGWYEQYF. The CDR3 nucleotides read TGTGCCAGCAGCTTTGGAGGTTGGTACGAGCAGTACTTC.

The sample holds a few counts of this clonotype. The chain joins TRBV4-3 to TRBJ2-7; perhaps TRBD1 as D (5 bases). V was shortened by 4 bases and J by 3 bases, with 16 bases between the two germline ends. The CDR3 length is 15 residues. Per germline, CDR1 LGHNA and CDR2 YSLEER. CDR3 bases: TGCGCCAGCAGCCCGGGCAGGGCCCCTGACTACGAGCAGTACTTC. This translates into CASSPGRAPDYEQYF.

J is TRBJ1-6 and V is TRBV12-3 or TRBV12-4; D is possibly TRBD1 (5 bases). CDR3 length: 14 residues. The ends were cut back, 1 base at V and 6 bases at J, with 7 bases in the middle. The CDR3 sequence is CASSLDGGNSPLHF. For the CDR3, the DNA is TGTGCCAGCAGTTTAGACGGGGGTAATTCACCCCTCCACTTT.

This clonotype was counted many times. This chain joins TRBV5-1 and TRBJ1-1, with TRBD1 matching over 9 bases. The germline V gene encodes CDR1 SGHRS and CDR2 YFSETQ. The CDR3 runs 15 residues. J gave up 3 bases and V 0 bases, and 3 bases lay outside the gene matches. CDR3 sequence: CASSLVGQGDTEAFF. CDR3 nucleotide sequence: TGCGCCAGCAGCTTGGTGGGACAGGGTGACACTGAAGCTTTCTTT. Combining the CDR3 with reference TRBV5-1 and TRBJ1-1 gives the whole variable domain KAGVTQTPRYLIKTRGQQVTLSCSPISGHRSVSWYQQTPGQGLQFLFEYFSETQRNKGNFPGRFSGRQFSNSRSEMNVSTLELGDSALYLCASSLVGQGDTEAFFGQGTRLTVV.

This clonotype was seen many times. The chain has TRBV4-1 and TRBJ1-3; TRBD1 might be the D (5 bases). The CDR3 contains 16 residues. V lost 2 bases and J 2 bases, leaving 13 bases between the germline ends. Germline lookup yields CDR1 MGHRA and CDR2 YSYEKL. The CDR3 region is CASSQIRWGAGNTIYF. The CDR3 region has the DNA TGCGCCAGCAGCCAAATTCGGTGGGGGGCTGGAAACACCATATATTTT.

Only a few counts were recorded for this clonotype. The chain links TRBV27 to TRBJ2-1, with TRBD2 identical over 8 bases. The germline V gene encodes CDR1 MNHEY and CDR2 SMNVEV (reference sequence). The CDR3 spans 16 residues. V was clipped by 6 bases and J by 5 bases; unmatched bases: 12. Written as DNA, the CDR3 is TGTGCCAGCAGACCGAGCGGGAGAGGCCTTCACAATGAGCAGTTCTTC. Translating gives CASRPSGRGLHNEQFF.

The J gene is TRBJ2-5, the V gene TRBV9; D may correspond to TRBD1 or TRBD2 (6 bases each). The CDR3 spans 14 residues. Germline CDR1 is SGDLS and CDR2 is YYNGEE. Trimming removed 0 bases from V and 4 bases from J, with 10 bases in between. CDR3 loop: CASSVAGGPETQYF. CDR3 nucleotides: TGTGCCAGCAGCGTAGCTGGGGGGCCAGAGACCCAGTACTTC.

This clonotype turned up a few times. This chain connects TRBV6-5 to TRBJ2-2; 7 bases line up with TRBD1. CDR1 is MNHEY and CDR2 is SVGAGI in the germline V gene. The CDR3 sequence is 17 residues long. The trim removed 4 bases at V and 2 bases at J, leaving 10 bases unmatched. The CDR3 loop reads CASSSDWGQSNTGELFF. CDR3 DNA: TGTGCCAGCAGTTCCGATTGGGGACAGTCTAACACCGGGGAGCTGTTTTTT.

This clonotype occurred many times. The CDR3 here is CASIAPGGQLDTQYF. The CDR3 DNA reads as TGTGCCAGCATTGCGCCGGGGGGGCAGTTAGATACGCAGTATTTT. The V gene is TRBV28, the J gene TRBJ2-3, with 8 bases that match TRBD2. Trimming removed 7 bases from V and 5 bases from J; junction bases left unmatched: 11. The CDR3 is 15 amino acids. The germline CDR1 and CDR2 sequences are MDHEN and SYDVKM.

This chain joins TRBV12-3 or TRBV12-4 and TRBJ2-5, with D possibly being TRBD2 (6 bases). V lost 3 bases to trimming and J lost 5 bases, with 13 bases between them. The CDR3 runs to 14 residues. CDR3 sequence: CASSFPGGGETQYF. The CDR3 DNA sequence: TGTGCCAGCAGTTTTCCCGGGGGTGGGGAGACCCAGTACTTC.